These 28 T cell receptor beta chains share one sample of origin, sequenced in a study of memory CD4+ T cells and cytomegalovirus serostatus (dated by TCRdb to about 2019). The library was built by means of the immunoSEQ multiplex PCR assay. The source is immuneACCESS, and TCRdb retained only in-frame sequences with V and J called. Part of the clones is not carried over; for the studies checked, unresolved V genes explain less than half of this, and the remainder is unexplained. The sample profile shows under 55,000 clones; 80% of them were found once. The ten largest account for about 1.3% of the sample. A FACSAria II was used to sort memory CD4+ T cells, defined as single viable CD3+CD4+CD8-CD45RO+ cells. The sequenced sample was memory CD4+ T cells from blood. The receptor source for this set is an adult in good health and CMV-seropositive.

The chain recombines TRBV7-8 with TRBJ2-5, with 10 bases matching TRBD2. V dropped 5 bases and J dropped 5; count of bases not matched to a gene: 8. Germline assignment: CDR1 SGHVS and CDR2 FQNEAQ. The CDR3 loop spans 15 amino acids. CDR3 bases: TGTGCCAGCAGCAATCTAGCGGGGGCAGGGGAGACCCAGTACTTC. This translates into CASSNLAGAGETQYF.

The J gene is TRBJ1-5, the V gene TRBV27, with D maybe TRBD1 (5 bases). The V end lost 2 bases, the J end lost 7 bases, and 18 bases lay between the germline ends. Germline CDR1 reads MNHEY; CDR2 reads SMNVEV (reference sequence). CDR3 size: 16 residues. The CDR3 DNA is TGTGCCAGCAGTTTACTCAGTAGTGGGGGGGGGCAGCCCCAGCATTTT. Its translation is CASSLLSSGGGQPQHF.

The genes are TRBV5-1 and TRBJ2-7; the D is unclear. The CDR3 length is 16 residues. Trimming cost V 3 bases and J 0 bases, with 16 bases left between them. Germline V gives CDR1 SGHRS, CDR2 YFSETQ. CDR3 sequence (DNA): TGCGCCAGCAGCTATCATGGGCGGCAGAGCTCCTACGAGCAGTACTTC. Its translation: CASSYHGRQSSYEQYF. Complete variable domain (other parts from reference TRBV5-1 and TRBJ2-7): KAGVTQTPRYLIKTRGQQVTLSCSPISGHRSVSWYQQTPGQGLQFLFEYFSETQRNKGNFPGRFSGRQFSNSRSEMNVSTLELGDSALYLCASSYHGRQSSYEQYFGPGTRLTVT.

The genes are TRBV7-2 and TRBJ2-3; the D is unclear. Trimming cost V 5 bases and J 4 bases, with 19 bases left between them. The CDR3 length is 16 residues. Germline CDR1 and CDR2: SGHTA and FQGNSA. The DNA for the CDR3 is TGTGCCAGCAGCCTCTGGGCCTTACAGCAGGCAGATACGCAGTATTTT. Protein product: CASSLWALQQADTQYF.

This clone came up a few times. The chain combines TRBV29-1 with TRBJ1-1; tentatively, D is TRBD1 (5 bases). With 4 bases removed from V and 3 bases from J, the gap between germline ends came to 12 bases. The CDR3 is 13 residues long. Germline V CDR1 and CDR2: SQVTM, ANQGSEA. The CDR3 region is CSVVKGRYTEAFF. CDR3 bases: TGCAGCGTTGTTAAGGGGAGGTACACTGAAGCTTTCTTT.

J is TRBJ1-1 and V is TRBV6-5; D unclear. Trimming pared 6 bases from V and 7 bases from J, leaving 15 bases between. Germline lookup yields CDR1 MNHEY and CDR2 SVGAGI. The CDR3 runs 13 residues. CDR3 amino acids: CASSRSLTVEAFF. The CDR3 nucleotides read TGTGCCAGCAGCCGTAGTCTAACAGTTGAAGCTTTCTTT.

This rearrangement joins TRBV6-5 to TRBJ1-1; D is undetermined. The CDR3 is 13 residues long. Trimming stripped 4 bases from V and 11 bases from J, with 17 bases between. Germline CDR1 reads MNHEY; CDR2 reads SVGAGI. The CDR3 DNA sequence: TGTGCCAGCAGTTCTTTTAGTGGGGTGTTGGCTTTCTTT. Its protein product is CASSSFSGVLAFF.

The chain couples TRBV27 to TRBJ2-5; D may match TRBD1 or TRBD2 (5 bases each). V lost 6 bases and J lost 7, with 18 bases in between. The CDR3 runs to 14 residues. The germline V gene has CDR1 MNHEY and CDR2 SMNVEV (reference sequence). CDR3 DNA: TGTGCCAGCAGGTTGGGACGGGCCCGGGCGACCCAGTACTTC. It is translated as CASRLGRARATQYF.

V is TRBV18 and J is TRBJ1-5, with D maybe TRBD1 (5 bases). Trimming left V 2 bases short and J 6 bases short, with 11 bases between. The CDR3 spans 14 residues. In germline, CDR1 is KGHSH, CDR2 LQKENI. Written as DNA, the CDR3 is TGTGCCAGCTCACCAAGCGGGGGGAGTCAGCCCCAGCATTTT. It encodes CASSPSGGSQPQHF.

DNA of the CDR3: TGTGCCAGCAGCCGTAAGCACGGGGAGCTGTTTTTT. Amino acid sequence: CASSRKHGELFF. The V call is TRBV11-3, the J call TRBJ2-2; the D is unclear. Germline loops: CDR1 SGHNT, CDR2 YENEEA. Deletions cut 5 bases from V and 7 bases from J, with 8 bases between. The CDR3 is 12 residues long.

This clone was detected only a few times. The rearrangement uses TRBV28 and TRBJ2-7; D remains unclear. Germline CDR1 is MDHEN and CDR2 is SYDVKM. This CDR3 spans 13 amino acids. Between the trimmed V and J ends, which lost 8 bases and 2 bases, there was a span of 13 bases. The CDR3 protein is CASGRGTAYEQYF. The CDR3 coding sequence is TGTGCCAGCGGACGTGGTACCGCCTACGAGCAGTACTTC.

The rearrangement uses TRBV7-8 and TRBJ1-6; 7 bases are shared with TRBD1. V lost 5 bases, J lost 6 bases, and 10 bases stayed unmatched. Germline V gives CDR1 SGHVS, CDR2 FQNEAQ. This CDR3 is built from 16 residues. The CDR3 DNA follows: TGTGCCAGCAGCCCGAGGACAGGTGGAAGTAATTCACCCCTCCACTTT. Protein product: CASSPRTGGSNSPLHF. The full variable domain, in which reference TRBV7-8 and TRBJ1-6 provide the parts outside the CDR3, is GAGVSQSPRYKVAKRGQDVALRCDPISGHVSLFWYQQALGQGPEFLTYFQNEAQLDKSGLPSDRFFAERPEGSVSTLKIQRTQQEDSAVYLCASSPRTGGSNSPLHFGNGTRLTVT.

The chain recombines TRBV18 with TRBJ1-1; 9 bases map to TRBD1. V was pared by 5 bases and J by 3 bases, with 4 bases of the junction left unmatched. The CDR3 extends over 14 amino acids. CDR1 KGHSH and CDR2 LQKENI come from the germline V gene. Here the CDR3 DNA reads TGTGCCAGCTCAAGGGGACAGGGCTACACTGAAGCTTTCTTT. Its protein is CASSRGQGYTEAFF.

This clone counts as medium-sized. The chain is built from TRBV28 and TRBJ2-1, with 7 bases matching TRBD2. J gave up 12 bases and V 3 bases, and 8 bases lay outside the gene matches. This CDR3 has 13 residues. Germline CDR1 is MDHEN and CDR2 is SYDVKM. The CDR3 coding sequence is TGTGCCAGCAGTTTTCCAGACCGCGGGGGGCAGTTCTTC. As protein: CASSFPDRGGQFF.

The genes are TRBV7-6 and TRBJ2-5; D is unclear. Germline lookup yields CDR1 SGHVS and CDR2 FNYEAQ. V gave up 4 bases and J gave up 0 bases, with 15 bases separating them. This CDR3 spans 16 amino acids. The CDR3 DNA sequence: TGTGCCAGCAGCTCCCACCACCCCATATACCAAGAGACCCAGTACTTC. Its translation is CASSSHHPIYQETQYF.

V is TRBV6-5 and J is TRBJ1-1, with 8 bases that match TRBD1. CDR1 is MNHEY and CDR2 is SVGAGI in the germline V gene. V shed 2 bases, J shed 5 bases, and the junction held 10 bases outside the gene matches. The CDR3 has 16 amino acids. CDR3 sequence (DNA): TGTGCCAGCAGTTACCTCCGGACAGGGAGGGGTACTGAAGCTTTCTTT. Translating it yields CASSYLRTGRGTEAFF.

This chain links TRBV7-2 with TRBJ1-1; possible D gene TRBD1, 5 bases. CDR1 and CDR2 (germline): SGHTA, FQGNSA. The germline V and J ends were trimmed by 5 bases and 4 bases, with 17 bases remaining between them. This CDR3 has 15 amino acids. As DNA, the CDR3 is TGTGCCAGCAGCCCTTACCGGGACGGCCCCACTGAAGCTTTCTTT. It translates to CASSPYRDGPTEAFF.

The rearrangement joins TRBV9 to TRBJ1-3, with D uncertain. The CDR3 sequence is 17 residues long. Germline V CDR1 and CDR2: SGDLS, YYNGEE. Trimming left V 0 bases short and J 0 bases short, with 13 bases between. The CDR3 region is CASSVVGENSSGNTIYF. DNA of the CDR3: TGTGCCAGCAGCGTAGTCGGCGAGAACAGCTCTGGAAACACCATATATTTT.

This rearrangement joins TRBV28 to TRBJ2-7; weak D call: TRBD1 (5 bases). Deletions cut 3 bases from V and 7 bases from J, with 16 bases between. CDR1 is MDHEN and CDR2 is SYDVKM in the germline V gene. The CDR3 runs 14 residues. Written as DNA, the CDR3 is TGTGCCAGCAGTTTGAGTCAGGGCCCGAAGGAGCAGTACTTC. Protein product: CASSLSQGPKEQYF.

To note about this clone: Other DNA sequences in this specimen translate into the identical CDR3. CDR3 region: CASSDWGIGYGYTF. DNA for the CDR3: TGTGCCAGCAGTGACTGGGGGATCGGCTATGGCTACACCTTC. The chain couples TRBV6-1 to TRBJ1-2; possible D gene TRBD1, 5 bases. The CDR3 loop spans 14 amino acids. The V gene lost 3 bases and the J gene lost 4 bases, with 12 bases spanning the gap. Germline V gene sequence: CDR1 MNHNS, CDR2 SASEGT.

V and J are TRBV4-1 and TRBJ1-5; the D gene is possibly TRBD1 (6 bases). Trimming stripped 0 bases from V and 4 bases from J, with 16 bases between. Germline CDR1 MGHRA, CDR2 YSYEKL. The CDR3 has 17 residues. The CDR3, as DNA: TGCGCCAGCAGCCAAGATGTGGCCCCAGGGGCGAATCAGCCCCAGCATTTT. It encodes CASSQDVAPGANQPQHF.

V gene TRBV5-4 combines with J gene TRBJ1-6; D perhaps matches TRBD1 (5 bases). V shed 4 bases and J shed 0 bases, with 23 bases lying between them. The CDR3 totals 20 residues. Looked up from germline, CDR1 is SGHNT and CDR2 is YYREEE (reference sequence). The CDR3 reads CASSLRDRVIGSSYNSPLHF. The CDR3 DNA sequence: TGTGCCAGCAGCCTCCGGGACCGAGTAATCGGGAGCTCCTATAATTCACCCCTCCACTTT.

The CDR3: CASSPQGWEETQYF. CDR3 nucleotides: TGTGCCAGCTCACCTCAGGGGTGGGAAGAGACCCAGTACTTC. The chain carries TRBV18 and TRBJ2-5, with D perhaps matching TRBD1 (6 bases). The CDR3 totals 14 residues. Germline V CDR1 and CDR2: KGHSH, LQKENI. Trimming removed 3 bases from V and 3 bases from J, with 11 bases in between.

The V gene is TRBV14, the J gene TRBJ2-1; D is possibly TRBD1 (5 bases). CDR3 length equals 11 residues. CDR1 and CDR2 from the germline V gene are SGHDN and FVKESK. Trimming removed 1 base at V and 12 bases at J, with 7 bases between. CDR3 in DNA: TGTGCCAGCAGCCAAGGGCAGGGGCAGTTCTTC. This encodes CASSQGQGQFF.

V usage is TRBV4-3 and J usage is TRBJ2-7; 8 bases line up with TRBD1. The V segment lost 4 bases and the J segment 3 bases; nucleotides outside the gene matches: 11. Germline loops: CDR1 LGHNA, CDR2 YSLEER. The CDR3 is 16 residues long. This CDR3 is CASSPTRQGFVYEQYF. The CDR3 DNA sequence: TGCGCCAGCAGCCCTACCCGACAGGGGTTCGTCTACGAGCAGTACTTC.

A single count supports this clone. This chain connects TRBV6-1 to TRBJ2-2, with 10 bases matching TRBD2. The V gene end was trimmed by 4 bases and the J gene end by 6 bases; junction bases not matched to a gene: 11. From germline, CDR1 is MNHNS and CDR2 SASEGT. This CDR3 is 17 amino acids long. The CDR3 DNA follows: TGTGCCAGCAGTGCCCCTGCTAGCGGGAGTTGGGCCGGGGAGCTGTTTTTT. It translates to CASSAPASGSWAGELFF.

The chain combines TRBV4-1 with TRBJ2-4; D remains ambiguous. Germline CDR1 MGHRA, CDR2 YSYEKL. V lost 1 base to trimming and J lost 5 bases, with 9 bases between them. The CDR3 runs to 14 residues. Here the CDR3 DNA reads TGCGCCAGCAGCCAAGGAGGCGTACAAAACATTCAGTACTTC. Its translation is CASSQGGVQNIQYF.

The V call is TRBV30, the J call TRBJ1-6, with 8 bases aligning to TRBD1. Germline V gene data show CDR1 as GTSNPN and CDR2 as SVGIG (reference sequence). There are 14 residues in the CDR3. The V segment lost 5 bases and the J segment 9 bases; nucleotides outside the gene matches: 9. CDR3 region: CAWDRTGTISPLHF. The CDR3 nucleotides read TGTGCCTGGGATAGGACAGGGACAATTTCACCCCTCCACTTT.